This passage covers 23 T cell receptor beta chains from one sample sequenced in a study of Ad26.COV2.S vaccination and SARS-CoV-2 variants. Libraries were prepared by immunoSEQ multiplex PCR; TCRdb keeps only in-frame clonotypes and omits some of them. The sample lists about 320,000 clones; around 83% were seen once. Specified treatment: around 19 received Ad26.COV2.S at low or high dose, single or two shots; roughly five received placebo; per-sample allocation not given. It was on day 63 after the first vaccine or placebo injection that samples were taken. Specimen: peripheral blood, collected in a trial of Ad26.COV2.S vaccine versus placebo. The receptor source for this set is a person between 18 and 59 years old who received the Ad26.COV2.S COVID-19 vaccine or a placebo.

This chain connects TRBV25-1 to TRBJ2-7, with D perhaps assigned TRBD1 or TRBD2 (5 bases each). Germline V gene sequence: CDR1 MGHDK, CDR2 SYGVNS. Trimming removed 8 bases from V and 2 bases from J, with 16 bases in between. CDR3 size: 14 residues. CDR3 sequence: CASAPGRGAYEQYF. CDR3 bases: TGTGCCAGCGCCCCCGGGCGAGGGGCCTACGAGCAGTACTTC.

The chain joins TRBV4-2 to TRBJ1-1; possibly TRBD1 for D (5 bases). CDR1 LGHNA and CDR2 YNFKEQ come from the germline V gene. This CDR3 has 15 residues. The V gene lost 5 bases and the J gene lost 0 bases, with 13 bases spanning the gap. CDR3 loop: CASSKMDKLNTEAFF. In DNA, the CDR3 is TGTGCCAGCAGCAAGATGGACAAGTTGAACACTGAAGCTTTCTTT.

In nucleotides, the CDR3 is TGTGCCAGCAGCTTAACGATCTACACCGGGGAGCTGTTTTTT. As protein: CASSLTIYTGELFF. The V gene is TRBV11-3, the J gene TRBJ2-2; no clear D gene. V shed 2 bases and J shed 3 bases, with 7 bases lying between them. CDR1 is SGHNT and CDR2 is YENEEA in the germline V gene. The CDR3 contains 14 residues.

The chain has TRBV4-3 and TRBJ2-1, with D possibly matching TRBD1 (5 bases). The CDR3 covers 14 residues. V gave up 0 bases and J gave up 10 bases, with 13 bases separating them. Germline assignment: CDR1 LGHNA and CDR2 YSLEER. The CDR3 sequence is CASSQDTYRQEQFF. In nucleotides, the CDR3 is TGCGCCAGCAGCCAAGATACGTATCGACAGGAGCAGTTCTTC.

V and J are TRBV9 and TRBJ2-7; the match to TRBD2 covers 7 bases. The CDR3 length is 15 residues. Looked up from germline, CDR1 is SGDLS and CDR2 is YYNGEE. The trim removed 2 bases at V and 7 bases at J, leaving 12 bases unmatched. CDR3 DNA: TGTGCCAGCAGCGTGACGAGCGGGGCCTCGGGGGAGCAGTACTTC. Translating it yields CASSVTSGASGEQYF. The variable domain in full, with the rest retrieved from reference TRBV9 and TRBJ2-7, is DSGVTQTPKHLITATGQRVTLRCSPRSGDLSVYWYQQSLDQGLQFLIQYYNGEERAKGNILERFSAQQFPDLHSELNLSSLELGDSALYFCASSVTSGASGEQYFGPGTRLTVT.

The chain combines TRBV4-3 with TRBJ2-7; 7 bases map to TRBD1. Germline V CDR1 and CDR2: LGHNA, YSLEER. This CDR3 spans 16 amino acids. Germline trimming cut 4 bases from V and 2 bases from J; bases unmatched to any gene: 11. In DNA form, the CDR3 reads TGCGCCAGCAGCCTCAATTCAGGGGGTCCCACCTACGAGCAGTACTTC. This translates into CASSLNSGGPTYEQYF.

V and J are TRBV9 and TRBJ1-2; perhaps TRBD1 as D (5 bases). Trimming took 4 bases from V and 4 from J, leaving 14 bases between them. The CDR3 totals 14 residues. Germline V gene data show CDR1 as SGDLS and CDR2 as YYNGEE. CDR3 DNA sequence: TGTGCCAGCAGCCCGACGGGGACTGGCTATGGCTACACCTTC. Translated: CASSPTGTGYGYTF.

This chain uses TRBV2 with TRBJ2-6, with no clear D. V lost 6 bases to trimming and J lost 0 bases, with 3 bases between them. The CDR3 sequence is 13 residues long. Germline V lookup: CDR1 SNHLY, CDR2 FYNNEI. CDR3 sequence reads: CASRTSGANVLTF. CDR3 coding DNA: TGTGCCAGCAGGACCTCTGGGGCCAACGTCCTGACTTTC.

This chain links TRBV18 with TRBJ1-2; D not certain. The CDR3 spans 11 residues. V shed 1 base and J shed 5 bases, with 2 bases lying between them. The germline CDR1 and CDR2 sequences are KGHSH and LQKENI. The CDR3 region is CASSPLYGYTF. The CDR3 region has the DNA TGTGCCAGCTCACCACTATATGGCTACACCTTC.

The chain has TRBV14 and TRBJ1-2; possible D gene TRBD1, 5 bases. The CDR3 is 14 amino acids. Germline loops: CDR1 SGHDN, CDR2 FVKESK. V dropped 6 bases and J dropped 0 bases, with 11 bases sitting between them. The CDR3 here is CASRASGANYGYTF. The CDR3 DNA follows: TGTGCCAGCAGGGCCTCGGGGGCTAACTATGGCTACACCTTC.

The chain recombines TRBV15 with TRBJ1-2; perhaps TRBD1 as D (5 bases). This CDR3 spans 12 amino acids. Trimming left V 5 bases short and J 5 bases short, with 9 bases between. Germline V lookup: CDR1 LNHNV, CDR2 YYDKDF (reference sequence). The CDR3 is CATSPGGYGYTF. The CDR3 DNA reads TGTGCCACCAGCCCTGGGGGGTATGGCTACACCTTC.

The chain employs TRBV3-1 (or the pseudogene TRBV3-2) and TRBJ1-1, with TRBD1 matching over 7 bases. The CDR3 consists of 17 residues. With 4 bases clipped from V and 0 bases from J, the junction kept 11 bases outside the gene matches. Germline CDR1 and CDR2: LGHDT and YNNKEL (reference sequence). The CDR3 spells CASSPYPGQRLNTEAFF. The CDR3, as DNA: TGTGCCAGCAGCCCATACCCGGGACAGAGGCTGAACACTGAAGCTTTCTTT.

The chain joins TRBV18 to TRBJ2-7; D unresolved. The CDR3 loop spans 13 amino acids. Trimming removed 0 bases at V and 4 bases at J, with 7 bases between. Germline V gives CDR1 KGHSH, CDR2 LQKENI. Written as DNA, the CDR3 is TGTGCCAGCTCACCACCGAACGGTTACGAGCAGTACTTC. This codes for CASSPPNGYEQYF.

The rearrangement joins TRBV5-4 to TRBJ2-5, with TRBD1 as a possible D gene (6 bases). V was shortened by 4 bases and J by 3 bases, with 13 bases between the two germline ends. Germline CDR1 SGHNT, CDR2 YYREEE (reference sequence). The CDR3 has 14 residues. The CDR3 DNA reads as TGTGCCAGCAGCCCCCCGCAGGGGAAAGAGACCCAGTACTTC. This sequence encodes CASSPPQGKETQYF.

The chain recombines TRBV24-1 with TRBJ2-3; D is unclear. V was shortened by 1 base and J by 4 bases, with 5 bases between the two germline ends. There are 13 residues in the CDR3. CDR1 is KGHDR, CDR2 SFDVKD, per germline. CDR3 in DNA: TGTGCCACCAGTGATTTAAGCGCAGATACGCAGTATTTT. Its translation is CATSDLSADTQYF.

The sample holds one count of this clone. The gene calls are TRBV18 and TRBJ2-3; the D is unclear. Looked up from germline, CDR1 is KGHSH and CDR2 is LQKENI. The CDR3 has 14 amino acids. Trimming shortened V by 3 bases and J by 0 bases, and 7 bases separated the two germline ends. The CDR3 coding sequence is TGTGCCAGCTCACCCCAACAGAGCACAGATACGCAGTATTTT. Translated: CASSPQQSTDTQYF.

V usage is TRBV30 and J usage is TRBJ1-6; 8 positions agree with TRBD1. Germline V CDR1 and CDR2: GTSNPN, SVGIG (reference sequence). There are 14 residues in the CDR3. Losses at the gene ends were 2 bases for V and 8 bases for J; bases not matched to a gene: 5. CDR3 in amino acids: CAWSSGTGDSPLHF. CDR3 nucleotide sequence: TGTGCCTGGAGTTCCGGGACAGGAGATTCACCCCTCCACTTT.

V and J are TRBV19 and TRBJ1-1; D remains unclear. CDR3 size: 11 residues. V was cut by 6 bases and J by 3 bases, with 5 bases left in between. Germline CDR1 reads LNHDA; CDR2 reads SQIVND (reference sequence). The CDR3 region has the DNA TGTGCCAGTAGGGGGTACACTGAAGCTTTCTTT. This gives the protein CASRGYTEAFF.

The rearrangement joins TRBV10-1 to TRBJ2-3; unclear D gene. Germline CDR1 WNHNN, CDR2 SYGVQD (reference sequence). This CDR3 has 12 amino acids. V was cut by 2 bases and J by 8 bases, with 8 bases left in between. The CDR3, as DNA: TGCGCCAGCAGTGAGAACCGTGGTACGCAGTATTTT. Translation gives CASSENRGTQYF.

This clone showed up just a few times. The genes are TRBV7-3 and TRBJ2-3; D is unresolved. Germline CDR1 is SGHTA and CDR2 is FQGTGA. The V gene lost 5 bases and the J gene lost 0 bases, with 15 bases spanning the gap. The CDR3 length is 16 residues. CDR3 in amino acids: CASSLSYGSSTDTQYF. The CDR3 DNA follows: TGTGCCAGCAGCCTCTCTTATGGGTCTAGCACAGATACGCAGTATTTT.

The chain carries TRBV6-2 or TRBV6-3 and TRBJ2-3; a weak D match, TRBD2 (6 bases). Germline CDR1 and CDR2: MNHEY and SVGEGT. The V gene lost 4 bases and the J gene lost 6 bases, with 14 bases spanning the gap. The CDR3 extends over 14 amino acids. The DNA of the CDR3 is TGTGCCAGCAGTTCGGGGGTGTCAATCGATACGCAGTATTTT. This translates into CASSSGVSIDTQYF.

V gene TRBV5-5 combines with J gene TRBJ2-2; D may correspond to TRBD1 or TRBD2 (5 bases each). Trimming took 4 bases from V and 0 from J, leaving 10 bases between them. This CDR3 region has 15 residues. Germline V gene lookup returns CDR1 SGHKS and CDR2 YYEKEE (reference sequence). The CDR3 coding sequence is TGTGCCAGCAGCCACCTGGGGGCGAACACCGGGGAGCTGTTTTTT. Its translation: CASSHLGANTGELFF.

This clone was detected only once. This chain connects TRBV11-2 to TRBJ1-1; the match to TRBD1 covers 8 bases. Germline V gene lookup returns CDR1 SGHAT and CDR2 FQNNGV. The CDR3 is 17 amino acids. The J segment lost 6 bases and the V segment lost 1 base, leaving 13 bases of the junction unmatched. CDR3 bases: TGTGCCAGCAGCTTAGGGACAGGGCGTTCTGGAATGTCTGAAGCTTTCTTT. It specifies CASSLGTGRSGMSEAFF.